The rows below give T cell receptor beta chains drawn from one sample of a study of blood T cell repertoires in COVID-19. Sequencing was performed with immunoSEQ multiplex PCR; in TCRdb, only in-frame clones are kept and a portion is missing. Of about 170,000 clones detected, 88% appear once; the ten largest clones hold around 2%. Sequencing used peripheral blood. All receptors come from a man between 50 and 59 years old who had recovered from COVID-19. CDR3s include the opening cysteine and the closing phenylalanine or tryptophan. D genes are given only for firm matches. Some rows mark clone size as missing; the rest say once, few, many or name a class of expanded clone.

D gene,V gene,J gene,clone size,CDR3 protein,CDR3 DNA
.,TRBV9,TRBJ1-4,.,CASSAQSATNEKLFF,TGTGCCAGCAGCGCCCAGTCTGCAACTAATGAAAAACTGTTTTTT
.,TRBV9,TRBJ2-2,.,CASSVGRGHLDGELFF,TGTGCCAGCAGCGTGGGGAGAGGGCACCTTGACGGGGAGCTGTTTTTT
.,TRBV6-4,TRBJ1-5,.,CASSDPNDGDSNQPQHF,TGTGCCAGCAGTGACCCTAACGACGGGGATAGCAATCAGCCCCAGCATTTT
.,TRBV10-2,TRBJ1-1,.,CASSEGTQREAFF,TGCGCCAGCAGTGAAGGGACACAGCGTGAAGCTTTCTTT
TRBD1,TRBV2,TRBJ1-4,few,CASSVGQGAGEKLFF,TGTGCCAGCAGTGTCGGACAGGGGGCTGGTGAAAAACTGTTTTTT
.,TRBV5-6,TRBJ2-7,.,CASSFRGNEQYF,TGTGCCAGCAGCTTTAGGGGGAACGAGCAGTACTTC
.,TRBV5-8,TRBJ2-1,.,CASTWGRTENNEQFF,TGTGCCAGCACCTGGGGCAGGACAGAAAACAATGAGCAGTTCTTC
.,TRBV7-2,TRBJ2-2,.,CASSPITAATVTGELFF,TGTGCCAGCAGCCCCATAACCGCGGCGACTGTCACCGGGGAGCTGTTTTTT
.,TRBV4-2,TRBJ2-4,.,CASSQDEGAKNIQYF,TGTGCCAGCAGCCAAGATGAGGGAGCCAAAAACATTCAGTACTTC
.,TRBV7-6,TRBJ2-2,.,CASSLVFQGQNTGELFF,TGTGCCAGCAGCTTAGTTTTTCAGGGACAGAACACCGGGGAGCTGTTTTTT
.,TRBV9,TRBJ1-3,once,CASSVELRGSGNTIYF,TGTGCCAGCAGCGTAGAGTTGAGGGGGTCTGGAAACACCATATATTTT
TRBD1,TRBV5-1,TRBJ2-3,once,CASSLRPGQGADTQYF,TGCGCCAGCAGCTTGAGGCCGGGACAGGGAGCAGATACGCAGTATTTT
.,TRBV5-6,TRBJ1-2,.,CASSRSLGFYGYTF,TGTGCCAGCAGCCGCTCACTCGGGTTCTATGGCTACACCTTC
.,TRBV5-4,TRBJ2-2,.,CASSRPAGAGNTGELFF,TGTGCCAGCTCTCGACCCGCAGGGGCGGGGAACACCGGGGAGCTGTTTTTT
TRBD2,TRBV6-2/TRBV6-3,TRBJ2-3,.,CASTPGGRTSGRTQYF,TGTGCCAGCACCCCGGGTGGGAGGACTAGCGGGCGTACGCAGTATTTT
.,TRBV7-9,TRBJ1-2,few,CASGPTAYGYTF,TGTGCCAGCGGACCGACAGCCTATGGCTACACCTTC
TRBD2,TRBV7-2,TRBJ2-7,.,CASSRLRLAENEAYEQYF,TGTGCCAGCAGCCGTCTTCGGCTAGCGGAGAACGAAGCCTACGAGCAGTACTTC
TRBD1,TRBV30,TRBJ1-6,.,CAWRTGGNSPLHF,TGTGCCTGGAGGACAGGGGGCAATTCACCCCTCCACTTT
TRBD1,TRBV19,TRBJ1-4,.,CASFSGDRGLNEKLFF,TGTGCCAGTTTCAGCGGAGACAGGGGGCTTAATGAAAAACTGTTTTTT
TRBD2,TRBV5-1,TRBJ2-7,.,CASSLGSGTYEQYF,TGCGCCAGCAGCTTGGGTAGCGGGACCTACGAGCAGTACTTC
.,TRBV21-1,TRBJ2-7,once,CASSKGQGPTTSSTSGEQYF,.
.,TRBV29-1,TRBJ2-2,.,CSVAQITGELFF,TGCAGCGTTGCTCAGATCACCGGGGAGCTGTTTTTT
.,TRBV11-2,TRBJ2-7,once,CASSLVPSYEQYF,TGTGCCAGCAGCTTAGTCCCCAGCTACGAGCAGTACTTC
TRBD2,TRBV7-2,TRBJ2-1,.,CASSLSGTSNEQFF,TGTGCCAGCAGCTTAAGCGGGACTAGCAATGAGCAGTTCTTC
TRBD1,TRBV7-2,TRBJ2-5,.,CASSLGTGGVTQYF,TGTGCCAGCAGCTTAGGGACAGGGGGCGTGACCCAGTACTTC
TRBD2,TRBV6-5,TRBJ2-2,.,CASSYLGLAGTGELFF,TGTGCCAGCAGTTACTTGGGACTAGCGGGCACCGGGGAGCTGTTTTTT
TRBD1,TRBV28,TRBJ1-1,.,CASIRQGSTEAFF,TGTGCCAGCATCAGACAGGGCTCTACTGAAGCTTTCTTT
TRBD1,TRBV24-1,TRBJ1-4,.,CASRTQDRANEKLFF,TGTGCCAGTCGAACTCAGGACAGGGCTAATGAAAAACTGTTTTTT
.,TRBV9,TRBJ2-2,.,CASSVVGGRDTGELFF,TGTGCCAGCAGCGTAGTGGGGGGAAGGGACACCGGGGAGCTGTTTTTT
.,TRBV11-2,TRBJ2-2,.,CASSSPGSLGGELFF,TGTGCCAGCAGCAGCCCCGGGTCCTTGGGCGGGGAGCTGTTTTTT
TRBD1,TRBV14,TRBJ1-2,few,CASSLSSGTGGFGYTF,TGTGCCAGCAGCCTTTCCTCCGGGACAGGGGGCTTTGGCTACACCTTC
TRBD1,TRBV4-2,TRBJ2-5,.,CASSQTGGGETQYF,TGTGCCAGCAGCCAAACAGGGGGCGGAGAGACCCAGTACTTC